Listed below are T cell receptor beta chains from one sample, sequenced in a study of cytomegalovirus exposure and HLA in healthy donors. TCRdb keeps only in-frame clones here, not all; method: immunoSEQ multiplex PCR. The table lists approximately 99,000 clones, approximately 95% of them singletons. The material sequenced was PBMCs. Receptors originate from a woman aged 18-29 years in good health and CMV-seronegative. CDR3s include the opening cysteine and the closing phenylalanine or tryptophan. A D gene is named only where the DNA matches it firmly. Size is omitted from some rows. Given values are once, few, many or a class for expanded clones.

TRBJ1-1 . . TRBV6-4 TGTGCCAGCAGTGCCGGGAAAGGGACTGAAGCTTTCTTT CASSAGKGTEAFF
TRBJ2-5 TRBD1 . TRBV15 TGTGCCACCAGCAGAGCTGCGGGACAGGGTAATCAAGAGACCCAGTACTTC CATSRAAGQGNQETQYF
TRBJ1-1 . . TRBV7-9 TGTGCCAGCAGCTTAGGGACACCCACTGAAGCTTTCTTT CASSLGTPTEAFF
TRBJ1-1 . . TRBV5-4 TGTGCCAGCAGCTCTTACTCCGCTGGGCACACTGAAGCTTTCTTT CASSSYSAGHTEAFF
TRBJ2-1 . . TRBV4-3 TGCGCCAGCAGCCAAGACGGAGGGCTAGCGCAGTTCTTC CASSQDGGLAQFF
TRBJ2-4 . . TRBV28 TGTGCCAGCAGCTGGGAGCAAAACATTCAGTACTTC CASSWEQNIQYF
TRBJ2-5 TRBD2 . TRBV5-4 TGTGCCAGCAGCCGGAGGACTAGCGGGGACCAAGAGACCCAGTACTTC CASSRRTSGDQETQYF
TRBJ2-5 TRBD1 . TRBV18 TGTGCCAGCTCACTGGGACAGAAAGAGACCCAGTACTTC CASSLGQKETQYF
TRBJ2-2 . . TRBV14 TGTGCCAGCAGCCAAGTAACCGGGACAATGAACACCGGGGAGCTGTTTTTT CASSQVTGTMNTGELFF
TRBJ2-1 TRBD2 . TRBV5-5 TGTGCCAGCAGCCCGGGGGGGGCACAGACCAATGAGCAGTTCTTC CASSPGGAQTNEQFF
TRBJ2-5 . . TRBV4-1 TGCGCCAGCAGCCAAGAGCGAGGGGGAAAAGAGACCCAGTACTTC CASSQERGGKETQYF
TRBJ1-1 TRBD1 . TRBV15 TGTGCCACCAGCAGAGCGGGACAGGGGCGGATTGAAGCTTTCTTT CATSRAGQGRIEAFF
TRBJ2-2 TRBD2 . TRBV2 TGTGCCAGCAGTCCGACGGGACTAGCGGGGGGGAGGTTGTTTTTT CASSPTGLAGGRLFF
TRBJ2-5 TRBD1 . TRBV15 TGTGCCACCAGCAGAGCCTTCGGGACAGGGGGCGAGGAGACCCAGTACTTC CATSRAFGTGGEETQYF
TRBJ2-1 TRBD2 . TRBV5-8 TGTGCCAGCAGCACCGCCGGGACTAGCGGGGCCACACAGGAGTTCTTC CASSTAGTSGATQEFF
TRBJ2-5 . . TRBV6-5 TGTGCCAGCAGTTACACACAGGGTGGGGAGACCCAGTACTTC CASSYTQGGETQYF
TRBJ2-1 . . TRBV27 TGTGCCAGCAGTTCTTCCGGGACATACTATAGCTCCTACAATGAGCAGTTCTTC CASSSSGTYYSSYNEQFF
TRBJ1-1 . once TRBV7-2 TGTGCCAGCAGCTTAACCCGGGGGAACACTGAAGCTTTCTTT CASSLTRGNTEAFF
TRBJ2-5 . . TRBV27 TGTGCCAGCAGTTTTGCAGGGGTCCAAGAGACCCAGTACTTC CASSFAGVQETQYF
TRBJ1-2 TRBD1 . TRBV9 TGTGCCAGCAGCGTAGACCGACAGGGCGAAAACTATGGCTACACCTTC CASSVDRQGENYGYTF
TRBJ1-3 . . TRBV15 TGTGCCACCAGCAGACCGTCCACGCAGGCCACCATATATTTT CATSRPSTQATIYF
TRBJ1-2 TRBD1 . TRBV6-5 TGTGCCAGCAGTTACGTAGGGACAGGGTTCGGCTACACCTTC CASSYVGTGFGYTF
TRBJ1-5 . . TRBV19 TGTGCCAGTAGTATAGAAGCAGGGTCTTCCAATCAGCCCCAGCATTTT CASSIEAGSSNQPQHF
TRBJ2-7 . . TRBV4-1 TGCGCCAGCAGCCAAAGACTAAATCCCTACGAGCAGTACTTC CASSQRLNPYEQYF
TRBJ1-3 . . TRBV5-4 TGTGCCAGCAGCTTGGGAGCGGGGGCTCCTGGAAACACCATATATTTT CASSLGAGAPGNTIYF
TRBJ2-7 . . TRBV11-3 TGTGCCAGAAAACTACACGAGCAGTACTTC CARKLHEQYF
TRBJ1-1 TRBD1 . TRBV19 TGTGCCAGTAGCGGACAGGGATCTAGCACTGAAGCTTTCTTT CASSGQGSSTEAFF
TRBJ2-1 TRBD1 . TRBV28 TGTGCCAGCAGGGACCGGGACAGCTCCTACAATGAGCAGTTCTTC CASRDRDSSYNEQFF
TRBJ1-2 . once TRBV5-1 TGCGCCAGCAGCTCCGCAGGCGTTAGCTATGGCTACACCTTC CASSSAGVSYGYTF
TRBJ1-4 TRBD1 . TRBV7-2 TGTGCCAGCAGCTCCAGACAGGGAACTAATGAAAAACTGTTTTTT CASSSRQGTNEKLFF
TRBJ2-3 TRBD1 . TRBV2 TGTGCCAGCAGTGAAAGGGGGGAGCAGGGACAGGGGGGGACCACAGATACGCAGTATTTT CASSERGEQGQGGTTDTQYF
TRBJ2-1 TRBD2 . TRBV14 TGTGCCAGCAGCCCCCGACTAGCGGAATACAATGAGCAGTTCTTC CASSPRLAEYNEQFF
TRBJ1-5 . once TRBV28 TGTGCCAGCAGTTTGGCAGGGGTGGATAGGAATCAGCCCCAGCATTTT CASSLAGVDRNQPQHF
TRBJ1-1 . . TRBV7-8 TGTGCCAGCAGCTTGGCAGGGAATACTGAAGCTTTCTTT CASSLAGNTEAFF
TRBJ1-6 . . TRBV28 TGTGCCAGCGGGGGGGGGCTTGAGGCTTCACCCCTCCACTTT CASGGGLEASPLHF
TRBJ2-3 . . TRBV7-8 TGTGCCAGCAGCACCGGGACTCCAGCCTTCACAGATACGCAGTATTTT CASSTGTPAFTDTQYF
TRBJ2-1 . . TRBV21-1 TGTGCCAGCAGCAGCACATACAGGATTTCCTACAATGAGCAGTTCTTC CASSSTYRISYNEQFF
TRBJ2-7 TRBD2 . TRBV13 TGTGCCAGCAGCTTAGGCAGACTAGCGGCCATGGGCTTC CASSLGRLAAMGF
TRBJ1-2 . . TRBV14 TGTGCCAGCAGCCAAGTCCGAGTGTCAGGCCAAAGCTGGGTTTACTATGGCTACACCTTC CASSQVRVSGQSWVYYGYTF
TRBJ1-1 . . TRBV7-3 TGTGCCAGCAGCTTAACCCCGGGTATGACTGAAGCTTTCTTT CASSLTPGMTEAFF
TRBJ2-3 TRBD2 . TRBV7-6 TGTGCCAGCAGCTTTTCTAGCGGGGGGGATGGGCAGTATTTT CASSFSSGGDGQYF
TRBJ2-1 TRBD2 . TRBV7-8 TGTGCCAGCAGCTTAGTTCGGCTAGCGGGGGATGAGCAGTTCTTC CASSLVRLAGDEQFF
TRBJ1-1 . . TRBV6-5 TGTGCCAGCAGTCCCCAACAGAGCATGAACACTGAAGCTTTCTTT CASSPQQSMNTEAFF
TRBJ2-7 . once TRBV2 TGTGCCAGCAGTGAGGCGGTTTTAAACGAGCAGTACTTC CASSEAVLNEQYF
TRBJ1-2 . . TRBV29-1 TGCAGCGTAGACACGTCCTTGGCTAACTATGGCTACACCTTC CSVDTSLANYGYTF
TRBJ2-1 . . TRBV28 TGTGCCAGCAGCCCTAGGGGTGAGCAGTTCTTC CASSPRGEQFF
TRBJ1-1 . . TRBV7-9 TGTGCCAGCAGCTTAGCGAATTTGGGGAGGTCTGAAGCTTTCTTT CASSLANLGRSEAFF
TRBJ1-1 TRBD1 . TRBV9 TGTGCCAGCAGCGTAGGACAGGGGGCAAGTGAAGCTTTCTTT CASSVGQGASEAFF
TRBJ2-1 . . TRBV27 TGTGCCAGCAGCCTACGGGGGTCCTACAATGAGCAGTTCTTC CASSLRGSYNEQFF
TRBJ1-6 . . TRBV6-6 TGTGCCAGTAGGGGAAGGACATATAATTCACCCCTCCACTTT CASRGRTYNSPLHF
TRBJ2-7 TRBD2 . TRBV19 TGTGCCAGTAGTGCGACTAGCGGGGCGCCTTACGAGCAGTACTTC CASSATSGAPYEQYF
TRBJ2-7 TRBD1 . TRBV9 TGTGCCAGCAGCGTAGAGGCAGGGGGCTACGAGCAGTACTTC CASSVEAGGYEQYF
TRBJ2-1 . once TRBV7-3 TGTGCCAGCATCCTACCGGGGGGCTCGAATGAGCAGTTCTTC CASILPGGSNEQFF
TRBJ2-7 . . TRBV5-1 TGCGCCAGTAGGAAGTCGTTTGGGCGGGATCGGGACTACGAGCAGTACTTC CASRKSFGRDRDYEQYF
TRBJ1-5 . . TRBV18 TGTGCCAGCTCACCGCGCAGGGGAATCAATCAGCCCCAGCATTTT CASSPRRGINQPQHF
TRBJ2-5 TRBD1 . TRBV5-1 TGCGCCAGCAGCCCTGGGGGACAGGGACAAGAGACCCAGTACTTC CASSPGGQGQETQYF
TRBJ1-5 . . TRBV7-8 TGTGCCAGCAGCTTAGAACCTTCCTATAGCAATCAGCCCCAGCATTTT CASSLEPSYSNQPQHF
TRBJ2-7 TRBD1 . TRBV27 TGTGCCAGCAGTTTTCAGGGGGCTCTCTACGAGCAGTACTTC CASSFQGALYEQYF
TRBJ2-4 TRBD2 . TRBV27 TGTGCCAGCAGTTTATCTTTACTAGCGGGGGGGCCGGGAAACATTCAGTACTTC CASSLSLLAGGPGNIQYF
TRBJ2-1 . . TRBV29-1 TGCAGCGTTGAGTCCCCTAGCGAGTCGTACAATGAGCAGTTCTTC CSVESPSESYNEQFF